Detailed here is one T cell receptor (beta chain). Its matching antigen is unknown. This specimen belongs to a study of T cells after posttransplantation cyclophosphamide. Study-wide results and limits: Skin or GI-infiltrating T cells shared few TRB sequences with blood.

V was clipped by 5 bases and J by 0 bases, with 8 bases between them. CDR1 and CDR2 (germline): SGHTA, FQGNSA. This CDR3 comprises 13 residues. Sequencing was performed with immunoSEQ multiplex PCR; in TCRdb, only in-frame clones are kept and a portion is missing. The table includes 510 or so clones, 91% detected once. The chain recombines TRBV7-2 with TRBJ2-7, with D maybe TRBD1 (6 bases). The sequence derives from a man between 45 and 60 years old. Sequenced input: CD4+ T cells sorted from bone marrow. CDR3 amino acids: CASSRTDSYEQYF. The CDR3 DNA reads as TGTGCCAGCAGCCGGACAGACTCCTACGAGCAGTACTTC.